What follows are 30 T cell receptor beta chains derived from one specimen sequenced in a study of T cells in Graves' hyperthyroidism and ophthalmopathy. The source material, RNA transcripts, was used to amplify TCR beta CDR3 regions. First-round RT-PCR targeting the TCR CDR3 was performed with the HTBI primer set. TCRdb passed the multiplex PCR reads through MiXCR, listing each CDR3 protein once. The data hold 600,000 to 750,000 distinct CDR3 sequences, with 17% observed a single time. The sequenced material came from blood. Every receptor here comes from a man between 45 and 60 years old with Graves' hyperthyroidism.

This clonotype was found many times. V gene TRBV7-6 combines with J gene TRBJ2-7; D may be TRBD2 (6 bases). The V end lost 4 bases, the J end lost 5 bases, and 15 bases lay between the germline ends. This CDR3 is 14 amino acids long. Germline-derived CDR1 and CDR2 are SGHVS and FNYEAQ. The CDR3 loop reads CASSSRGVLHEQYF. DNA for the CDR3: TGTGCCAGCAGCTCTCGCGGGGTACTACACGAGCAGTACTTC.

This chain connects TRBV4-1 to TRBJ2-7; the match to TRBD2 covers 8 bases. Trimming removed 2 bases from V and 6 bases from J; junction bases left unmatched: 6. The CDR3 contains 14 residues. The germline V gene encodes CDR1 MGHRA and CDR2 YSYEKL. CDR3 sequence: CASSQPGLVSEQYF. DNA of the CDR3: TGCGCCAGCAGCCAACCGGGACTAGTAAGCGAGCAGTACTTC.

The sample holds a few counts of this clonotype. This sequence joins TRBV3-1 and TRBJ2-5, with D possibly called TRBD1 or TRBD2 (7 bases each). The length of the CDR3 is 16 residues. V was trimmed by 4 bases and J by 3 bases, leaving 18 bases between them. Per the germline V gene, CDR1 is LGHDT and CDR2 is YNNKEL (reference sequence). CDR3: CASSRAGGGREETQYF. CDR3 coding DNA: TGTGCCAGCAGCCGAGCAGGGGGGGGGAGGGAAGAGACCCAGTACTTC.

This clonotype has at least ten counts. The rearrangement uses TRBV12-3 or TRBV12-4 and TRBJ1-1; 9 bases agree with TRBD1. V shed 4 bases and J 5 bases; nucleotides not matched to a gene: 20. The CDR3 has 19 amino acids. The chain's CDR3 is CASSSPLPGTGIEGTEAFF. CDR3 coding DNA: TGTGCCAGCAGTTCACCACTGCCCGGGACAGGGATCGAGGGGACTGAAGCTTTCTTT.

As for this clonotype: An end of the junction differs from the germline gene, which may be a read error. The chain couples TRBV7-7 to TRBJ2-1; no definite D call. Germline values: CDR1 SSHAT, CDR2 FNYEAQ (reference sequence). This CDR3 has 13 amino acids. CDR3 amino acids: CASSLGYWAEQFF. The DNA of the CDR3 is TGTGCTAGCAGCTTAGGGTATTGGGCGGAGCAGTTCTTC.

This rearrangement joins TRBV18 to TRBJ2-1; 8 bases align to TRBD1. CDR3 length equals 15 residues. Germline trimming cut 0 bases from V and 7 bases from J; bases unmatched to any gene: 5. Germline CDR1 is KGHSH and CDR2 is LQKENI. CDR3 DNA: TGTGCCAGCTCACCACCGCAGGGGGCGAGGAATGAGCAGTTCTTC. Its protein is CASSPPQGARNEQFF. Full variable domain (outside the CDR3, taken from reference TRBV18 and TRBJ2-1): NAGVMQNPRHLVRRRGQEARLRCSPMKGHSHVYWYRQLPEEGLKFMVYLQKENIIDESGMPKERFSAEFPKEGPSILRIQQVVRGDSAAYFCASSPPQGARNEQFFGPGTRLTVL.

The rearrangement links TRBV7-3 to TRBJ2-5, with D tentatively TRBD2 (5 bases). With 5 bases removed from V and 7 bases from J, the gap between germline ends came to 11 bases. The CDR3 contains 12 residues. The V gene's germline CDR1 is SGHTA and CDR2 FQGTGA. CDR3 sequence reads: CASSETAGTQYF. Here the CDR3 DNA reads TGTGCCAGCAGCGAGACCGCGGGGACCCAGTACTTC.

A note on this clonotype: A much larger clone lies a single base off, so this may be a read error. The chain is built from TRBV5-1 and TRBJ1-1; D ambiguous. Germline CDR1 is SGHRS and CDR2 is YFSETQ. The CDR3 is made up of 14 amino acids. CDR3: CASSLGVSNTEALF. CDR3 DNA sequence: TGCGCCAGCAGCTTGGGGGTGTCGAACACTGAAGCTCTCTTT.

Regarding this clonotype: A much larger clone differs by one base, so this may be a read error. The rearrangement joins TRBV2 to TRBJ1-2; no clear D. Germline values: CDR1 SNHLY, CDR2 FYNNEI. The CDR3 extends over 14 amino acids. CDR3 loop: CACSDSRSNYGYTF. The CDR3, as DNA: TGTGCCTGCAGTGATTCACGATCTAACTATGGCTACACCTTC.

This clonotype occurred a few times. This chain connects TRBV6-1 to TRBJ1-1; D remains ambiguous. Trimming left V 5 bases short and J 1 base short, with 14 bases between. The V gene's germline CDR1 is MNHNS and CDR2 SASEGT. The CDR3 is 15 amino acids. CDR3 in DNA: TGTGCCAGCAGTCTAGGGTGGGGTGGGAACACTGAAGCTTTCTTT. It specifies CASSLGWGGNTEAFF.

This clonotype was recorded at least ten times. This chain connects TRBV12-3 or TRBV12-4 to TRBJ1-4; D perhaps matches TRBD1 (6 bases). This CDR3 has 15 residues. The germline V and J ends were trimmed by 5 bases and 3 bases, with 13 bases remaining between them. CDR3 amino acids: CASSSPGAANEKLFF. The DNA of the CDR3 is TGTGCCAGCAGTAGCCCAGGGGCTGCTAATGAAAAACTGTTTTTT.

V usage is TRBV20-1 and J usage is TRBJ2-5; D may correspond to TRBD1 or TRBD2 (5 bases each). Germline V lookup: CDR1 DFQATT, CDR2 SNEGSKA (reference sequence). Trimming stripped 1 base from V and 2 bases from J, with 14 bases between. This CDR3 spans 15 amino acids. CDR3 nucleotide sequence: TGCAGTGCTAGAGCCCCGGGACGACTTCAAGAGACCCAGTACTTC. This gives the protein CSARAPGRLQETQYF.

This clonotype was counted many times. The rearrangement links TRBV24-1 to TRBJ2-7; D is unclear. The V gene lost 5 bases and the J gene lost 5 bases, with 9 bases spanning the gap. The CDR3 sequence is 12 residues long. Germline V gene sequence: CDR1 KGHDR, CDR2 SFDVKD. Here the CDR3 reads CATSGFGNEQYF. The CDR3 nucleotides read TGTGCCACCAGTGGTTTCGGTAACGAGCAGTACTTC.

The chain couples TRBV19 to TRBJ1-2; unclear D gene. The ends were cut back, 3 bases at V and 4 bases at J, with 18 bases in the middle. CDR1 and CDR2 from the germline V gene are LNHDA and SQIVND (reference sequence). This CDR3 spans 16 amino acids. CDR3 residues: CASSISRAASGYGYTF. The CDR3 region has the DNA TGTGCCAGTAGTATCTCTAGGGCGGCATCAGGCTATGGCTACACCTTC.

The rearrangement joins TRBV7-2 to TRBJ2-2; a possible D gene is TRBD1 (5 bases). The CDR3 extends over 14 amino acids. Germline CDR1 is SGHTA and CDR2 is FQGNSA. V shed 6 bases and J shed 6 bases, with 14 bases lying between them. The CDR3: CASRGLGSPGELFF. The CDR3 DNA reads TGTGCCAGCAGGGGGCTGGGGTCCCCCGGGGAGCTGTTTTTT.

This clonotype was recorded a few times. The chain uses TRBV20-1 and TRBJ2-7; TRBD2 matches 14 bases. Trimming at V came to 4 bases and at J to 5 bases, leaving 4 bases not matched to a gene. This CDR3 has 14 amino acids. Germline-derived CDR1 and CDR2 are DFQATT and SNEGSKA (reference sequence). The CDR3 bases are TGCAGTGCTACCGGGACTAGCGGGAGTGACGAGCAGTACTTC. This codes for CSATGTSGSDEQYF.

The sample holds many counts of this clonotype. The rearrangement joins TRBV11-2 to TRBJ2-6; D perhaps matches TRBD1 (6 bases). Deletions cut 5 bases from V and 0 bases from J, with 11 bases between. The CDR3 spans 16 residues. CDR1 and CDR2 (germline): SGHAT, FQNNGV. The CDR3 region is CASSRQAFSGANVLTF. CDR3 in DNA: TGTGCCAGCAGCAGACAGGCGTTCTCTGGGGCCAACGTCCTGACTTTC.

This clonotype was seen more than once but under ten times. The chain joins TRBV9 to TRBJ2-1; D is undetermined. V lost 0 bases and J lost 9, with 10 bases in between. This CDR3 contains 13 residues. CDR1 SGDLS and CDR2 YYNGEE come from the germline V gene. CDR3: CASSVARASEQFF. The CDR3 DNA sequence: TGTGCCAGCAGCGTAGCAAGGGCCAGTGAGCAGTTCTTC.

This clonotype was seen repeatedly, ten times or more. The CDR3, as DNA: TGTGCCAGCAGTCTCGCGGAGGGCCCGGAATACGAGCAGTACTTC. It specifies CASSLAEGPEYEQYF. This chain links TRBV27 with TRBJ2-7; tentatively, D is TRBD2 (6 bases). Germline-derived CDR1 and CDR2 are MNHEY and SMNVEV (reference sequence). The V end lost 5 bases, the J end lost 4 bases, and 18 bases lay between the germline ends. The CDR3 totals 15 residues.

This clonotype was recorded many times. The CDR3 DNA follows: TGCAGCGTTGATAAGACAGGGAGGGAGACCCAGTACTTC. This translates into CSVDKTGRETQYF. The rearrangement links TRBV29-1 to TRBJ2-5, with a tentative D call TRBD1 (7 bases). Germline CDR1 reads SQVTM; CDR2 reads ANQGSEA. V lost 3 bases to trimming and J lost 5 bases, with 13 bases between them. The CDR3 length is 13 residues.

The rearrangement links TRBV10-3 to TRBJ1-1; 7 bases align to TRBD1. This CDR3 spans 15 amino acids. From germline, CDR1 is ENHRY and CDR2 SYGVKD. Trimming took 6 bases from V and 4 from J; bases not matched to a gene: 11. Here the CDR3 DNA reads TGTGCCATCAGACCGACAGGGTTAGACGGCACTGAAGCTTTCTTT. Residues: CAIRPTGLDGTEAFF.

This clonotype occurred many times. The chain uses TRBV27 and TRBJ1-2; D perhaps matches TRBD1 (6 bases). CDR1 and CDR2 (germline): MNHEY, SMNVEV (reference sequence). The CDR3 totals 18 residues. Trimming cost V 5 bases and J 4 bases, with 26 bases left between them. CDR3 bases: TGTGCCAGCAGTCTAGTCTCCTCAACAGGGATGGTATTCTATGGCTACACCTTC. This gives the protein CASSLVSSTGMVFYGYTF.

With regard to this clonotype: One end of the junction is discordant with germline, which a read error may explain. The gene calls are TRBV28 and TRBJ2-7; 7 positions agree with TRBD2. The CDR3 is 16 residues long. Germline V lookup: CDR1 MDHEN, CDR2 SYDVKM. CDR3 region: CASSLFMGGTFYKQYF. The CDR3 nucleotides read TGTGCCAGCAGTTTATTTATGGGGGGGACTTTCTACAAGCAGTACTTC.

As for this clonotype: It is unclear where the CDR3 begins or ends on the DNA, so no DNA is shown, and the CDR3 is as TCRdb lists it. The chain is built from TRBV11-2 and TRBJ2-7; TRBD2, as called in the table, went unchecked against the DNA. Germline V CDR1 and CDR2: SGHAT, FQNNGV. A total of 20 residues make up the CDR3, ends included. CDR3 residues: CASSFYICSARDLAGPEQYF.

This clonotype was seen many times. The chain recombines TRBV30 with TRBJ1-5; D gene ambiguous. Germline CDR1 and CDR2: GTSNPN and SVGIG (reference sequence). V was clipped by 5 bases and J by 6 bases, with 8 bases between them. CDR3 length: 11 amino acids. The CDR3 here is CAWGLGQPQHF. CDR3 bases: TGTGCCTGGGGGTTGGGTCAGCCCCAGCATTTT.

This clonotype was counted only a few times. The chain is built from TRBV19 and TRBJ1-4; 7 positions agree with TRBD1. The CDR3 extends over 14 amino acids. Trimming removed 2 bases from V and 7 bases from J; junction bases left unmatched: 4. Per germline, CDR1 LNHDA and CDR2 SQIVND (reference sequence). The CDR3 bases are TGTGCCAGTAGTATATCGACAGGGAGTGAAAAACTGTTTTTT. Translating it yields CASSISTGSEKLFF.

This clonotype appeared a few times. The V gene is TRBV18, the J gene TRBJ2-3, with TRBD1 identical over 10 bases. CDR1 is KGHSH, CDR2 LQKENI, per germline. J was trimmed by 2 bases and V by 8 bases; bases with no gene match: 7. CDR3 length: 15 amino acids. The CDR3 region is CASPLDRGITDTQYF. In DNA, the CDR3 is TGTGCCAGCCCCCTGGACAGGGGGATCACAGATACGCAGTATTTT.

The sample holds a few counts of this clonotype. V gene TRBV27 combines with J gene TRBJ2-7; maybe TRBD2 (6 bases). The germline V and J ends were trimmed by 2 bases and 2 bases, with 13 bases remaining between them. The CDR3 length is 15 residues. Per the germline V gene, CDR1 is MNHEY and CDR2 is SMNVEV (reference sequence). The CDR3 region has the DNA TGTGCCAGCAGTTTAAGGAGGGGATTACCCTACGAGCAGTACTTC. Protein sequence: CASSLRRGLPYEQYF.

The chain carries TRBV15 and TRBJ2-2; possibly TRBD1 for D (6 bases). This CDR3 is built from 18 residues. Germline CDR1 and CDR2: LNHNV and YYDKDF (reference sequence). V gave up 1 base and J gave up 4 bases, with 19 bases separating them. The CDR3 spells CATSRVLTWDTSTGELFF. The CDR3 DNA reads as TGTGCCACCAGCAGAGTTCTTACTTGGGACACCAGCACCGGGGAGCTGTTTTTT.

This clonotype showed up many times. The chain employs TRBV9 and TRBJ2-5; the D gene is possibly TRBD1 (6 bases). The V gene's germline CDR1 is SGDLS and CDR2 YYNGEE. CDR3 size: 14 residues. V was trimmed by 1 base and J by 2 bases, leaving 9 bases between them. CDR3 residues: CASSVSRGQETQYF. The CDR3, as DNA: TGTGCCAGCAGCGTATCCAGGGGTCAAGAGACCCAGTACTTC.